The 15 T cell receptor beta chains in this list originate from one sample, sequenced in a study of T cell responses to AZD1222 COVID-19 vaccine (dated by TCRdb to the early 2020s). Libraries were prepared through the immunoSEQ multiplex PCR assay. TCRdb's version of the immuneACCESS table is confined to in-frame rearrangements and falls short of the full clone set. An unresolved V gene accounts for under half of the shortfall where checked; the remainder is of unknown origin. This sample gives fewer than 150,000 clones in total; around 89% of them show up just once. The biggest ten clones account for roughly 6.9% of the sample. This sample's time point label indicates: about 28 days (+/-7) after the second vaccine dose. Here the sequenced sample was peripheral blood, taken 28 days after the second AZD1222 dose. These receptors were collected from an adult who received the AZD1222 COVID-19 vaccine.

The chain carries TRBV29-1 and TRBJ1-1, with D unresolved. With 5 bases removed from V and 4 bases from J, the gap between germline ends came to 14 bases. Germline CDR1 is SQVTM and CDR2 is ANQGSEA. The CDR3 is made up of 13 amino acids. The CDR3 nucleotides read TGCAGCGTTACACAGCCTCGGAGCACTGAAGCTTTCTTT. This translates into CSVTQPRSTEAFF.

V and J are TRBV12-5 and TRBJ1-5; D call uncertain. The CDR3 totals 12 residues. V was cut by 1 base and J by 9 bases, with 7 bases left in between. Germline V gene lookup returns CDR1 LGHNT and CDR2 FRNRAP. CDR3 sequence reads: CASGLGNRPQHF. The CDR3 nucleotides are TGTGCTAGTGGTTTGGGCAATAGGCCCCAGCATTTT.

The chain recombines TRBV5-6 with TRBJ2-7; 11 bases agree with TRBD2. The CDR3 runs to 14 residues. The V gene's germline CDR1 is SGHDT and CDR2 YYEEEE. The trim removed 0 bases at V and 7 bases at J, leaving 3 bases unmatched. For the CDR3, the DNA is TGTGCCAGCAGCTTGGTTAGCGGGAGGGGTGAGCAGTACTTC. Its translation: CASSLVSGRGEQYF.

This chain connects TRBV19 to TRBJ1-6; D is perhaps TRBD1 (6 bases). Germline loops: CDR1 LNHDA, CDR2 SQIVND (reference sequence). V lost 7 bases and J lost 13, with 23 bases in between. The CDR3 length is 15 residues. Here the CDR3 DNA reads TGTGCCAGTAACCGCGGGGGGGGCCCCGAGGTCCCCCTCCACTTT. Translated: CASNRGGGPEVPLHF. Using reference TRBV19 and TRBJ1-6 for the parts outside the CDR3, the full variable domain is DGGITQSPKYLFRKEGQNVTLSCEQNLNHDAMYWYRQDPGQGLRLIYYSQIVNDFQKGDIAEGYSVSREKKESFPLTVTSAQKNPTAFYLCASNRGGGPEVPLHFGNGTRLTVT.

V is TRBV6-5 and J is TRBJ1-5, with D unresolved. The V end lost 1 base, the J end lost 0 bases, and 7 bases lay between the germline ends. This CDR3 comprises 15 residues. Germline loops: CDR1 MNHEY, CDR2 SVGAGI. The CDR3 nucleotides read TGTGCCAGCAGTTACTTATTAGGTAGCAATCAGCCCCAGCATTTT. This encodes CASSYLLGSNQPQHF.

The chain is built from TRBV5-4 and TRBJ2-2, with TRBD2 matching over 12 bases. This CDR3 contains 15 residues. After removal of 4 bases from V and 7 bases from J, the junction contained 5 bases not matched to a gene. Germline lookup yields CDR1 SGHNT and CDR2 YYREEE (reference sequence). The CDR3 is CASSLAGGPFGELFF. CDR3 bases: TGTGCCAGCAGCCTAGCGGGGGGGCCCTTCGGGGAGCTGTTTTTT.

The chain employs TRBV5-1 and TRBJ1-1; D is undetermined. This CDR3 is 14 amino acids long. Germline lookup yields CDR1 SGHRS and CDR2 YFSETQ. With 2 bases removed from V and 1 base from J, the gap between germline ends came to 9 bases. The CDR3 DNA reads TGCGCCAGCAGCTTAGGGCTTGAGAACACTGAAGCTTTCTTT. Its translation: CASSLGLENTEAFF.

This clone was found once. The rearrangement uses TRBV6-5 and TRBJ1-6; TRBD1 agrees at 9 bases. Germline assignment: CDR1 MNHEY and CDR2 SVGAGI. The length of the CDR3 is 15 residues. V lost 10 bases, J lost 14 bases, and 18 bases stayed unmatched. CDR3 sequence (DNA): TGTGCCACCCAGCCCTGGGGACAGGGCGAGATGGCCCTCCACTTT. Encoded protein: CATQPWGQGEMALHF.

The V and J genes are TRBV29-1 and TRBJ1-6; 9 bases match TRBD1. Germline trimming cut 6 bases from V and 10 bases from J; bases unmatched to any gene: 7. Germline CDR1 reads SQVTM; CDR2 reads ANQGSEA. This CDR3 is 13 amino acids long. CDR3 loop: CSVGQGVNSPLHF. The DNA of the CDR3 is TGCAGCGTGGGACAGGGAGTAAACTCACCCCTCCACTTT.

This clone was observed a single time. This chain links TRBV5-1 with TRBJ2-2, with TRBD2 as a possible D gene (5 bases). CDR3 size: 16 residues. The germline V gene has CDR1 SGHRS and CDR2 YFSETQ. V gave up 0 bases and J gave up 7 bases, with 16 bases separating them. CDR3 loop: CASSLDGTPGGGELFF. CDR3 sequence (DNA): TGCGCCAGCAGCTTGGATGGCACCCCCGGAGGCGGGGAGCTGTTTTTT.

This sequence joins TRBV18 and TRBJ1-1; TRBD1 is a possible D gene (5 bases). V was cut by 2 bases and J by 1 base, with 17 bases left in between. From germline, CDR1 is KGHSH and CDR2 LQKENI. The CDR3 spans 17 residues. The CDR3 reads CASSPGAGEGRNTEAFF. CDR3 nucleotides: TGTGCCAGCTCACCAGGTGCCGGGGAGGGGCGGAACACTGAAGCTTTCTTT.

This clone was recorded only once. DNA for the CDR3: TGTGCCAGCAGTTTTATGGTCACCGGGGAGCTGTTTTTT. It specifies CASSFMVTGELFF. The chain employs TRBV28 and TRBJ2-2; D remains unclear. CDR1 is MDHEN and CDR2 is SYDVKM in the germline V gene. Deletions cut 3 bases from V and 4 bases from J, with 6 bases between. The CDR3 sequence is 13 residues long.

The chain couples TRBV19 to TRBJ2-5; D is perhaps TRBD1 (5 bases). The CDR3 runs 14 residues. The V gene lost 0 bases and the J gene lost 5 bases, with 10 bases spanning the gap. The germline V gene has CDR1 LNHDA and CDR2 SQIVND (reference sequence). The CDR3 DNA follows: TGTGCCAGTAGTATAGATTTGGGGCTTGAGACCCAGTACTTC. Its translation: CASSIDLGLETQYF.

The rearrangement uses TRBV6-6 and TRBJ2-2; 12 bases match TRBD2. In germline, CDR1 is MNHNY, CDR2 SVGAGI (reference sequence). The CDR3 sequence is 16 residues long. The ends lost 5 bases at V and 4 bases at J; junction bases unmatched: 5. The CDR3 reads CASSRLAGDTTGELFF. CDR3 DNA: TGTGCCAGCAGTCGACTAGCGGGGGACACCACCGGGGAGCTGTTTTTT.

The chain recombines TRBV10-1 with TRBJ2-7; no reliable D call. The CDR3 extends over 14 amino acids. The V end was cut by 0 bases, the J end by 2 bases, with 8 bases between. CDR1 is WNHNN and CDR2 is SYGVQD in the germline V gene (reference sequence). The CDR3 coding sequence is TGCGCCAGCAGTGAGTCGACCCAGGCCTACGAGCAGTACTTC. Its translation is CASSESTQAYEQYF.